This passage covers 17 T cell receptor beta chains from one sample sequenced in a study of blood T cell repertoires in COVID-19. Assay used: immunoSEQ multiplex PCR; TCRdb lists only in-frame clones, some missing. Of roughly 50,000 clones listed, 75% to 95% are singletons. The sequenced material came from peripheral blood. The source of these receptors is a man between 65 and 85 years old with acute or convalescent COVID-19.

Points on this clone: An end of the junction differs from the germline gene, which may be a read error. The V gene is TRBV18, the J gene TRBJ2-7, with D tentatively TRBD2 (6 bases). The V gene's germline CDR1 is KGHSH and CDR2 LQKENI. The CDR3 consists of 15 residues. The CDR3 region is CASSPRVAGRNEQYF. The CDR3 DNA follows: TGTGCCAGCTCCCCACGTGTGGCGGGACGCAACGAGCAGTACTTC.

CDR3 sequence: CASSQDSGGVNLAYEQYF. CDR3 coding DNA: TGCGCCAGCAGCCAAGATAGCGGGGGGGTAAACCTCGCCTACGAGCAGTACTTC. The rearrangement links TRBV4-1 to TRBJ2-7, with TRBD2 matching over 11 bases. CDR3 length: 18 residues. The V gene's germline CDR1 is MGHRA and CDR2 YSYEKL. The junction had 9 bases not matched to a gene; V was cut back by 0 bases and J by 2 bases.

In this sample, this clone turned up a few times. The chain carries TRBV6-2 or TRBV6-3 and TRBJ2-7; 8 bases fit TRBD2. The germline V gene has CDR1 MNHEY and CDR2 SVGEGT. Trimming removed 6 bases from V and 3 bases from J; junction bases left unmatched: 13. The CDR3 spans 16 residues. The CDR3 sequence is CASSRPGGGLSYEQYF. DNA of the CDR3: TGTGCCAGCAGCCGACCCGGCGGGGGGTTGAGCTACGAGCAGTACTTC.

The J gene is TRBJ2-1, the V gene TRBV9; a weak D match, TRBD1 (5 bases). Germline CDR1 reads SGDLS; CDR2 reads YYNGEE. The CDR3 loop spans 15 amino acids. V lost 3 bases, J lost 4 bases, and 14 bases lay in between. The CDR3: CASSADSGRYNEQFF. The DNA of the CDR3 is TGTGCCAGCAGCGCCGACAGTGGGCGATACAATGAGCAGTTCTTC.

J is TRBJ2-5 and V is TRBV7-9; D is unresolved. Per the germline V gene, CDR1 is SEHNR and CDR2 is FQNEAQ (reference sequence). The CDR3 sequence is 11 residues long. Trimming removed 4 bases at V and 7 bases at J, with 7 bases between. The CDR3 loop is CASSSPRTQYF. The CDR3 DNA reads TGTGCCAGCAGCTCTCCCCGGACCCAGTACTTC.

The chain couples TRBV5-6 to TRBJ2-1, with 7 bases lining up with TRBD1. The CDR3 contains 12 residues. Germline V gene sequence: CDR1 SGHDT, CDR2 YYEEEE. V lost 4 bases to trimming and J lost 13 bases; unmatched junction nucleotides: 8. The CDR3 here is CASSTDRDRQFF. Here the CDR3 DNA reads TGTGCCAGCAGCACTGACAGGGATAGACAGTTCTTC.

The chain employs TRBV30 and TRBJ2-7, with a possible D match to TRBD1 (6 bases). CDR1 is GTSNPN, CDR2 SVGIG, per germline (reference sequence). V was shortened by 3 bases and J by 7 bases, with 16 bases between the two germline ends. CDR3 length equals 13 residues. As DNA, the CDR3 is TGTGCCTGGAGCCCGGGCCAAGGGGGTGAGCAGTACTTC. Amino acids: CAWSPGQGGEQYF.

This clone was recorded a few times. This chain joins TRBV4-1 and TRBJ1-1, with D unresolved. Germline V CDR1 and CDR2: MGHRA, YSYEKL. The CDR3 spans 14 residues. The V and J ends lost 1 base and 3 bases respectively, with 9 bases between them. The CDR3 DNA sequence: TGCGCCAGCAGCCAAGTCGGAGTCCACACTGAAGCTTTCTTT. Translated: CASSQVGVHTEAFF.

The table lists this clone with a count of one. The V and J genes are TRBV28 and TRBJ1-6, with 10 positions matching TRBD1. Trimming at V came to 6 bases and at J to 11 bases, leaving 10 bases not matched to a gene. The CDR3 loop spans 15 amino acids. The germline gives CDR1 MDHEN, CDR2 SYDVKM. The CDR3 protein is CASSQPGQGRTPLHF. Written as DNA, the CDR3 is TGTGCCAGCAGCCAACCGGGACAGGGGCGGACACCCCTCCACTTT.

The chain is built from TRBV6-5 and TRBJ2-3; D uncertain. The CDR3 covers 11 residues. Germline V gene sequence: CDR1 MNHEY, CDR2 SVGAGI. V was shortened by 5 bases and J by 6 bases, with 6 bases between the two germline ends. CDR3 in DNA: TGTGCCAGCAGTCTATCGGATACGCAGTATTTT. Its translation is CASSLSDTQYF.

This sequence joins TRBV19 and TRBJ2-3; maybe TRBD2 (5 bases). V shed 7 bases and J shed 2 bases, with 10 bases lying between them. CDR1 is LNHDA, CDR2 SQIVND, per germline (reference sequence). The CDR3 spans 13 residues. The CDR3 protein is CASTADDTDTQYF. CDR3 nucleotides: TGTGCCAGTACAGCGGATGACACAGATACGCAGTATTTT.

The chain has TRBV19 and TRBJ1-5; D unresolved. Germline assignment: CDR1 LNHDA and CDR2 SQIVND (reference sequence). This CDR3 has 13 amino acids. V was trimmed by 0 bases and J by 6 bases, leaving 6 bases between them. The CDR3 bases are TGTGCCAGTAGTATAGATCGGAGTCAGCCCCAGCATTTT. Translating gives CASSIDRSQPQHF.

This clone was seen only once. The gene calls are TRBV28 and TRBJ2-7; tentative D call: TRBD1 (6 bases). Germline V lookup: CDR1 MDHEN, CDR2 SYDVKM. Trimming took off 6 bases at V and 1 base at J, with 10 bases between the two ends. This CDR3 spans 13 amino acids. The CDR3 is CASRYDRSYEQYF. DNA for the CDR3: TGTGCCAGCAGGTATGACAGGTCCTACGAGCAGTACTTC.

J is TRBJ1-1 and V is TRBV12-3 or TRBV12-4; D remains unclear. Trimming cost V 3 bases and J 7 bases, with 9 bases left between them. This CDR3 is built from 12 residues. The CDR3 here is CASSFYPSEAFF. CDR3 bases: TGTGCCAGCAGTTTCTACCCTAGTGAAGCTTTCTTT.

The chain recombines TRBV7-2 with TRBJ2-4; tentatively, D is TRBD1 (6 bases). Germline V gene lookup returns CDR1 SGHTA and CDR2 FQGNSA. The CDR3 covers 17 residues. With 6 bases removed from V and 0 bases from J, the gap between germline ends came to 18 bases. Here the CDR3 DNA reads TGTGCCAGCAGTTCGCTTGGGGGCGGAGTAGCCAAAAACATTCAGTACTTC. It specifies CASSSLGGGVAKNIQYF.

The chain joins TRBV9 to TRBJ2-3, with D maybe TRBD2 (6 bases). The germline V and J ends were trimmed by 3 bases and 6 bases, with 14 bases remaining between them. Germline V gene data show CDR1 as SGDLS and CDR2 as YYNGEE. The CDR3 spans 14 residues. The CDR3 loop is CASSDQTSLDTQYF. In nucleotides, the CDR3 is TGTGCCAGCAGCGACCAGACTAGTTTGGATACGCAGTATTTT. Full variable domain (outside the CDR3, taken from reference TRBV9 and TRBJ2-3): DSGVTQTPKHLITATGQRVTLRCSPRSGDLSVYWYQQSLDQGLQFLIQYYNGEERAKGNILERFSAQQFPDLHSELNLSSLELGDSALYFCASSDQTSLDTQYFGPGTRLTVL.

V gene TRBV28 combines with J gene TRBJ1-6, with 12 bases matching TRBD1. CDR1 is MDHEN and CDR2 is SYDVKM in the germline V gene. The CDR3 runs 14 residues. Trimming cost V 5 bases and J 10 bases; bases outside gene matches: 3. The CDR3 nucleotides read TGTGCCAGCAGTGCGGGACAGGGGGCCTCACCCCTCCACTTT. Amino acid sequence: CASSAGQGASPLHF.